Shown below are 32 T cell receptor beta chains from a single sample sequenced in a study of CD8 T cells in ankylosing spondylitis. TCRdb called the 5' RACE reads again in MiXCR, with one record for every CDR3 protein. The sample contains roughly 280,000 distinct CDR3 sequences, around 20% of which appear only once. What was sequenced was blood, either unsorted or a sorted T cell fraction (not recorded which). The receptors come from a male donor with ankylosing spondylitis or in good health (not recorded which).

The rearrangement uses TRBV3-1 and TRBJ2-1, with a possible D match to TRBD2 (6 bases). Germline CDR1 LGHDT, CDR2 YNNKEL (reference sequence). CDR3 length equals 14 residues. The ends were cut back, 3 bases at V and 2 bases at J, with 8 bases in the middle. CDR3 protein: CASSQAGTYNEQFF. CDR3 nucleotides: TGTGCCAGCAGCCAGGCGGGGACCTACAATGAGCAGTTCTTC.

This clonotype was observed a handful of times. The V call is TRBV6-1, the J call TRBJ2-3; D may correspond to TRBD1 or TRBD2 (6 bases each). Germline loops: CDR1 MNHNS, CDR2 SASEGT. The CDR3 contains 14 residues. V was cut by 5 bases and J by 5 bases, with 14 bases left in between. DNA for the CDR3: TGTGCCAGCAGTCCGGGGGCGTACCTAGATACGCAGTATTTT. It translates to CASSPGAYLDTQYF.

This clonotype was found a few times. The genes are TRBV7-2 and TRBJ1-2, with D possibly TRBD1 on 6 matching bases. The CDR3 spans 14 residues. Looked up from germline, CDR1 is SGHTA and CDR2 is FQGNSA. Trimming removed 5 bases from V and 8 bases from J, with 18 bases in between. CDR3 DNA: TGTGCCAGCAGCGCGGGGTTCAGGGGTTACGGCTACACCTTC. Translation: CASSAGFRGYGYTF.

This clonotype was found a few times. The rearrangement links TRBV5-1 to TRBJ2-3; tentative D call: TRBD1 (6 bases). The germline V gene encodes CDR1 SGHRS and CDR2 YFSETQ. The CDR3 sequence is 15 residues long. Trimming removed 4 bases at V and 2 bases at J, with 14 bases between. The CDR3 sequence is CASSLTGTNTDTQYF. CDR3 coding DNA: TGCGCCAGCAGCCTTACAGGGACGAACACAGATACGCAGTATTTT.

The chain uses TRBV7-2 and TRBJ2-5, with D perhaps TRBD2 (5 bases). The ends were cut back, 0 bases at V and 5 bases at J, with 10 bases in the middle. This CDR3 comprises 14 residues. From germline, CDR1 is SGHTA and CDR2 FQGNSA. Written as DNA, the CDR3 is TGTGCCAGCAGCTTAGCGCCCCTAGCCGAGACCCAGTACTTC. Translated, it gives CASSLAPLAETQYF.

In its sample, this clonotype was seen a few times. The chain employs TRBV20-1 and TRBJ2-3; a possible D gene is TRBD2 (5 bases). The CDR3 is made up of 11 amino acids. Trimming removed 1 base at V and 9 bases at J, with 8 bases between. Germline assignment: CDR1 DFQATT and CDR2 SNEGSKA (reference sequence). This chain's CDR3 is CSARGGVTQYF. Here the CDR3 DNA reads TGCAGTGCTAGAGGGGGAGTCACGCAGTATTTT.

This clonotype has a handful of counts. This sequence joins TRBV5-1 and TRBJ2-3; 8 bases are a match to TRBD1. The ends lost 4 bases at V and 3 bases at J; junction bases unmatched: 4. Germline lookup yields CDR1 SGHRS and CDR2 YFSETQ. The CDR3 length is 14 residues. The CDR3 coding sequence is TGCGCCAGCAGCATACGACAGGGGACAGATACGCAGTATTTT. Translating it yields CASSIRQGTDTQYF. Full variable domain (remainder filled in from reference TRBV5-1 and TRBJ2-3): KAGVTQTPRYLIKTRGQQVTLSCSPISGHRSVSWYQQTPGQGLQFLFEYFSETQRNKGNFPGRFSGRQFSNSRSEMNVSTLELGDSALYLCASSIRQGTDTQYFGPGTRLTVL.

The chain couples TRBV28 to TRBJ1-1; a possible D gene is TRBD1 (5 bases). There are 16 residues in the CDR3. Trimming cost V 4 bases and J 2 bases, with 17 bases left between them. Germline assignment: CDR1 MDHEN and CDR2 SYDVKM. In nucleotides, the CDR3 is TGTGCCAGCAGTTCTTTTCGGGGCACGTTAAACACTGAAGCTTTCTTT. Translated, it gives CASSSFRGTLNTEAFF.

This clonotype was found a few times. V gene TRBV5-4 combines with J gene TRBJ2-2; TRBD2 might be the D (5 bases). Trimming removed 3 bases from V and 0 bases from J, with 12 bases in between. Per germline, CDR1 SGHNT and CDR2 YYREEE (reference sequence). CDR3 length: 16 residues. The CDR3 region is CASSSGLDPNTGELFF. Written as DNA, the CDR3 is TGTGCCAGCAGCTCTGGACTGGACCCGAACACCGGGGAGCTGTTTTTT.

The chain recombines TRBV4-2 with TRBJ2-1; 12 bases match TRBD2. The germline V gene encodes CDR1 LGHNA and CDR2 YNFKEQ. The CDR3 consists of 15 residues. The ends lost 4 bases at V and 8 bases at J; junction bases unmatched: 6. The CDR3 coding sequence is TGTGCCAGCAGCCCGGCTAGCGGGGGGGCAGATGAGCAGTTCTTC. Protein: CASSPASGGADEQFF.

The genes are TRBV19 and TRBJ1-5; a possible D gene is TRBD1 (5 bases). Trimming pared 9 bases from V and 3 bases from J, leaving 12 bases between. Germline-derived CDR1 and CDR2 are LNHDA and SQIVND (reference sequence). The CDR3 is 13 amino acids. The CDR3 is CASGRGPNQPQHF. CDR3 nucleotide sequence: TGTGCCAGCGGAAGGGGTCCCAATCAGCCCCAGCATTTT.

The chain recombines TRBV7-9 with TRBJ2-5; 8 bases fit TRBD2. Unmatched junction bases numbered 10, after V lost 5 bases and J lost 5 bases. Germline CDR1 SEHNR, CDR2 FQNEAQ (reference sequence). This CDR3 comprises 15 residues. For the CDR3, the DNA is TGTGCCAGCAGCCGGAGCGGGGGCCAGGGGGAGACCCAGTACTTC. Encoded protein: CASSRSGGQGETQYF.

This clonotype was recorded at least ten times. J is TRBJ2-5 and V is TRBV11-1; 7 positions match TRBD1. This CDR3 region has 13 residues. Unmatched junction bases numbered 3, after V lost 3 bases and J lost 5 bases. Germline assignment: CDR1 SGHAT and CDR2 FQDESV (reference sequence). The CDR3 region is CASSFTGAETQYF. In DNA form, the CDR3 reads TGTGCCAGCAGCTTCACAGGGGCGGAGACCCAGTACTTC.

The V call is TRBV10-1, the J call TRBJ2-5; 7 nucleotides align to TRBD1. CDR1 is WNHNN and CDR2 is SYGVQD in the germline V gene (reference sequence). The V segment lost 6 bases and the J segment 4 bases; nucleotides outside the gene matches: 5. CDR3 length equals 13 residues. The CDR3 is CASSPGDRETQYF. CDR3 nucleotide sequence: TGCGCCAGCAGCCCCGGGGACAGAGAGACCCAGTACTTC.

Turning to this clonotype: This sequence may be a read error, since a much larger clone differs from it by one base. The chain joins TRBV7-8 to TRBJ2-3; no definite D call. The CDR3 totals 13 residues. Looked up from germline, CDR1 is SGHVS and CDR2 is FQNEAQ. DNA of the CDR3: TGTGGCAGCAGCTTAAGCTTGTCAGATACGCAGTATTTT. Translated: CGSSLSLSDTQYF.

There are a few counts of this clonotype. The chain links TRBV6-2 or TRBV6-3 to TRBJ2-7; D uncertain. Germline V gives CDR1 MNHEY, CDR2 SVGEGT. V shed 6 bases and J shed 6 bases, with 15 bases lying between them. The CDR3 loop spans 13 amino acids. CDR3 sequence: CASSPPIVLEQYV. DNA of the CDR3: TGTGCCAGCAGCCCCCCGATAGTTCTCGAGCAGTACGTC.

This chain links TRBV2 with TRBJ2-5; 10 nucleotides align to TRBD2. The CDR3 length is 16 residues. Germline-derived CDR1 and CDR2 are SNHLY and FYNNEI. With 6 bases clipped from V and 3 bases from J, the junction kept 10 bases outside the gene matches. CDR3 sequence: CASRGGSSGGKETQYF. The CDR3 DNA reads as TGTGCCAGCAGAGGAGGTAGTAGCGGGGGGAAAGAGACCCAGTACTTC.

The CDR3 sequence: CATSDSGQGANIQYF. In nucleotides, the CDR3 is TGTGCCACCAGTGATTCCGGACAGGGGGCAAACATTCAGTACTTC. This chain uses TRBV24-1 with TRBJ2-4; TRBD1 matches 11 bases. Per germline, CDR1 KGHDR and CDR2 SFDVKD. The CDR3 consists of 15 residues. Trimming took 2 bases from V and 6 from J; bases not matched to a gene: 2.

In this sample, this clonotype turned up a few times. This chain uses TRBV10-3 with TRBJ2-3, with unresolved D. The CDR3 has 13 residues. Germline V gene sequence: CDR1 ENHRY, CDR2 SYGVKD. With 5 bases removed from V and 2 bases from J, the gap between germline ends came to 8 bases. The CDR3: CAISLDFTDTQYF. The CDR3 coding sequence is TGTGCCATCAGTCTCGACTTCACAGATACGCAGTATTTT.

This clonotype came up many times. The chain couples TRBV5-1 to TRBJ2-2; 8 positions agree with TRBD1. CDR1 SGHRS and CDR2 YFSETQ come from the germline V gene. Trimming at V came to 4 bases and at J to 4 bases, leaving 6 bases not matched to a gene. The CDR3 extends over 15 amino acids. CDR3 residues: CASSPDRASTGELFF. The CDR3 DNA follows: TGCGCCAGCAGCCCGGACAGGGCGAGCACCGGGGAGCTGTTTTTT.

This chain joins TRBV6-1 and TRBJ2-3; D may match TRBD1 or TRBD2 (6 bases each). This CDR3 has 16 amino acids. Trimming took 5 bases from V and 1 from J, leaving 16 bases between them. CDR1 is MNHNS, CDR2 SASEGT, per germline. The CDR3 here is CASSKDRLGRTDTQYF. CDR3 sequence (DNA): TGTGCCAGCAGTAAGGACAGACTAGGCCGCACAGATACGCAGTATTTT.

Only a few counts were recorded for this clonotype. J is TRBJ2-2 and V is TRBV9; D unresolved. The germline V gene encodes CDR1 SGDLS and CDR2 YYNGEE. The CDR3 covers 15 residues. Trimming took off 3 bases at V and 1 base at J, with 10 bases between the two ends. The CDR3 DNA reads TGTGCCAGCAGCGGAACCCTGCGGAACACCGGGGAGCTGTTTTTT. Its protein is CASSGTLRNTGELFF.

This CDR3 is CSAGEGYGYTF. CDR3 nucleotide sequence: TGCAGTGCTGGGGAAGGCTATGGCTACACCTTC. The genes are TRBV20-1 and TRBJ1-2; D is uncertain. V dropped 5 bases and J dropped 4 bases, with 8 bases sitting between them. This CDR3 has 11 amino acids. Germline CDR1 DFQATT, CDR2 SNEGSKA (reference sequence).

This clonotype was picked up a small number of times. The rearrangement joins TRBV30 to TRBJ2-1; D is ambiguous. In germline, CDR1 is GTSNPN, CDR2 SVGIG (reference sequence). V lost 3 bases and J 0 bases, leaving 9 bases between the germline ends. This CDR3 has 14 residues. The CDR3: CAWRGRSSYNEQFF. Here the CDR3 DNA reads TGTGCCTGGAGAGGACGTAGCTCCTACAATGAGCAGTTCTTC.

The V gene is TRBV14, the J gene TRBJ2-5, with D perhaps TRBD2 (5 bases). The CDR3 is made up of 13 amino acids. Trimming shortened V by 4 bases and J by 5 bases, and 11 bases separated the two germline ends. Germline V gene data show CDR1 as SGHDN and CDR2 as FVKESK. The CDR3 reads CASSRRRGETQYF. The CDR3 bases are TGTGCCAGCAGCCGGCGGAGAGGGGAGACCCAGTACTTC.

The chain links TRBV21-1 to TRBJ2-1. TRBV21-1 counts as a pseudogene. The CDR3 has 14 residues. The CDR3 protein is CASSKGPEHNEQFF. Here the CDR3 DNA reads TGTGCCAGCAGCAAAGGGCCAGAACACAATGAGCAGTTCTTC.

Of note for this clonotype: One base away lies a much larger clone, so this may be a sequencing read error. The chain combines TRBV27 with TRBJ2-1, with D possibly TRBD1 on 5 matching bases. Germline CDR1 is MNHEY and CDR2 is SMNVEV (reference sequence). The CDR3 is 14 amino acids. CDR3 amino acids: CASTQRPGHNEQIF. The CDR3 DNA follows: TGTGCCAGCACCCAGAGGCCAGGGCACAATGAGCAGATCTTC.

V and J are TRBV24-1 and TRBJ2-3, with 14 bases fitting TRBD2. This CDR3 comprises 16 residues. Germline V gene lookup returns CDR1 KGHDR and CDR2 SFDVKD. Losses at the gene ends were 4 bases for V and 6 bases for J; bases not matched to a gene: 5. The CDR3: CATSERLAGGLDTQYF. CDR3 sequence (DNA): TGTGCCACCAGTGAGAGACTAGCGGGGGGGCTGGATACGCAGTATTTT.

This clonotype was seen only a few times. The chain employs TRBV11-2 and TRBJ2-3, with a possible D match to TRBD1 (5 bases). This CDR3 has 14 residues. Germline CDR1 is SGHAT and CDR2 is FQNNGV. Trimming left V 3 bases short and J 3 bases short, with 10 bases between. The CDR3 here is CASSFRQPTDTQYF. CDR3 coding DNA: TGTGCCAGCAGCTTTAGACAGCCGACAGATACGCAGTATTTT.

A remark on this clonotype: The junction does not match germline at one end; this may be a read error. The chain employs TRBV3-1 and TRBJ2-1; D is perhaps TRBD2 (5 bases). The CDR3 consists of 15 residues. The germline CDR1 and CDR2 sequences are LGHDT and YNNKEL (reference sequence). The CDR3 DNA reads TGTGCCAGCAGCCAAGATGAGCGGCACTACACTGAGCAGTTCTTC. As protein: CASSQDERHYTEQFF.

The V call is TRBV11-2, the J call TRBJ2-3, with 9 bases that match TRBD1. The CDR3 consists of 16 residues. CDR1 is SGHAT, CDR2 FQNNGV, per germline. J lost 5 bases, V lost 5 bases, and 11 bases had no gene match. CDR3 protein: CASSPTAQGAKDTQYF. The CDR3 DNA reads TGTGCCAGCAGCCCAACGGCACAGGGGGCGAAAGATACGCAGTATTTT. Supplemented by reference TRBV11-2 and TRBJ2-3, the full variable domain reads EAGVAQSPRYKIIEKRQSVAFWCNPISGHATLYWYQQILGQGPKLLIQFQNNGVVDDSQLPKDRFSAERLKGVDSTLKIQPAKLEDSAVYLCASSPTAQGAKDTQYFGPGTRLTVL.

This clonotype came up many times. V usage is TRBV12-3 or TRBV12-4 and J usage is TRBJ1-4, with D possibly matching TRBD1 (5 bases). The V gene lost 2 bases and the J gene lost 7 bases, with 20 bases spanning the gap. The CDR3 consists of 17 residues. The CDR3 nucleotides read TGTGCCAGCAGTTTAAAGCCCACGGGGGTCGGCGCTGAAAAACTGTTTTTT. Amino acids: CASSLKPTGVGAEKLFF.